Below are 15 T cell receptor beta chains sequenced from a single sample in a study of T cell clones after liver transplantation. Sequencing used immunoSEQ multiplex PCR; TCRdb keeps in-frame clones, though not all of them. The sample records some 61,000 clones, less than 75% being singletons. The material was CD4+ T cells from blood, obtained at the 22-month timepoint. Receptors originate from a human patient who received a liver transplant. T cells may partly derive from the graft donor.

This chain joins TRBV10-1 and TRBJ2-4, with D hard to call. The CDR3 totals 14 residues. Trimming cost V 2 bases and J 2 bases, with 7 bases left between them. Germline V gives CDR1 WNHNN, CDR2 SYGVQD (reference sequence). The CDR3 sequence is CASSESSSKNIQYF. In DNA, the CDR3 is TGCGCCAGCAGTGAGAGTTCCTCCAAAAACATTCAGTACTTC.

Many counts were recorded for this clone. This rearrangement joins TRBV6-1 to TRBJ1-5; 7 bases agree with TRBD1. V dropped 2 bases and J dropped 1; count of bases not matched to a gene: 2. This CDR3 is built from 15 residues. CDR1 and CDR2 from the germline V gene are MNHNS and SASEGT. The CDR3 region is CASSEQTGSNQPQHF. CDR3 nucleotide sequence: TGTGCCAGCAGTGAACAGACAGGGAGCAATCAGCCCCAGCATTTT.

This clone was seen many times. The chain has TRBV2 and TRBJ1-4; 9 bases match TRBD1. The CDR3 is 15 residues long. The germline V gene has CDR1 SNHLY and CDR2 FYNNEI. With V trimmed by 2 bases and J by 5 bases, 3 bases remained unmatched. CDR3: CASSELGTGNEKLFF. In nucleotides, the CDR3 is TGTGCCAGCAGTGAATTAGGGACAGGGAATGAAAAACTGTTTTTT.

The chain is built from TRBV5-1 and TRBJ2-2; 7 nucleotides line up with TRBD2. The V segment lost 3 bases and the J segment 3 bases; nucleotides outside the gene matches: 5. Germline loops: CDR1 SGHRS, CDR2 YFSETQ. The CDR3 is 15 amino acids. CDR3 sequence: CASSSQRGHTGELFF. CDR3 sequence (DNA): TGCGCCAGCAGCTCCCAGCGGGGTCACACCGGGGAGCTGTTTTTT.

The chain employs TRBV6-1 and TRBJ2-1; TRBD1 matches at 9 bases. This CDR3 region has 16 residues. Losses at the gene ends were 2 bases for V and 8 bases for J; bases not matched to a gene: 10. Germline V gives CDR1 MNHNS, CDR2 SASEGT. The CDR3 coding sequence is TGTGCCAGCAGTGAACAAGTGGGACAGGGCAAAGATGAGCAGTTCTTC. Protein: CASSEQVGQGKDEQFF.

This clone was seen just once. The chain combines TRBV9 with TRBJ1-3; maybe TRBD1 (5 bases). The V end was cut by 3 bases, the J end by 0 bases, with 10 bases between. Germline V lookup: CDR1 SGDLS, CDR2 YYNGEE. The CDR3 loop spans 15 amino acids. CDR3 loop: CASSARGVSGNTIYF. The DNA for the CDR3 is TGTGCCAGCAGCGCCCGAGGGGTCTCTGGAAACACCATATATTTT.

This chain links TRBV5-1 with TRBJ2-1; D may be TRBD2 (5 bases). The V end lost 0 bases, the J end lost 2 bases, and 9 bases lay between the germline ends. The CDR3 extends over 15 amino acids. Germline V lookup: CDR1 SGHRS, CDR2 YFSETQ. The CDR3 DNA reads TGCGCCAGCAGCTTGGCGCAGGAGGCCTACAATGAGCAGTTCTTC. Encoded protein: CASSLAQEAYNEQFF.

The CDR3 nucleotides read TGTGCCAGCATGAAGGCATTGAGCTCCTACGAGCAGTACTTC. It translates to CASMKALSSYEQYF. This chain links TRBV28 with TRBJ2-7; D uncertain. V lost 7 bases, J lost 0 bases, and 13 bases lay in between. This CDR3 is 14 amino acids long. Germline CDR1 MDHEN, CDR2 SYDVKM.

This chain links TRBV29-1 with TRBJ1-3; no clear D gene. Germline loops: CDR1 SQVTM, CDR2 ANQGSEA. V dropped 5 bases and J dropped 2 bases, with 16 bases sitting between them. The CDR3 extends over 15 amino acids. The CDR3: CSVKFLTSPGNTIYF. The DNA of the CDR3 is TGCAGCGTTAAGTTTCTGACCTCTCCTGGAAACACCATATATTTT.

J is TRBJ2-5 and V is TRBV10-2, with TRBD2 matching over 8 bases. Germline-derived CDR1 and CDR2 are WSHSY and SAAADI. The CDR3 runs to 13 residues. V lost 10 bases, J lost 2 bases, and 6 bases stayed unmatched. This chain's CDR3 is CATRTGGQETQYF. CDR3 sequence (DNA): TGCGCCACCCGGACGGGGGGGCAAGAGACCCAGTACTTC.

This clone was seen a single time. This chain uses TRBV2 with TRBJ2-5; TRBD2 matches at 13 bases. The CDR3 sequence is 17 residues long. The ends lost 5 bases at V and 3 bases at J; junction bases unmatched: 9. From germline, CDR1 is SNHLY and CDR2 FYNNEI. The CDR3 region is CASSRRLAGGSKETQYF. The CDR3 DNA reads as TGTGCCAGCAGTCGGAGACTAGCGGGGGGATCTAAAGAGACCCAGTACTTC.

The V call is TRBV7-6, the J call TRBJ2-6; D is unresolved. There are 15 residues in the CDR3. Germline values: CDR1 SGHVS, CDR2 FNYEAQ. V gave up 1 base and J gave up 0 bases, with 4 bases separating them. This CDR3 is CASSLGGSGANVLTF. CDR3 nucleotides: TGTGCCAGCAGCTTAGGGGGCTCTGGGGCCAACGTCCTGACTTTC.

The chain joins TRBV10-3 to TRBJ1-1; no firm D call. Between the trimmed V and J ends, which lost 5 bases and 2 bases, there was a span of 15 bases. The CDR3 is 15 amino acids. Germline CDR1 is ENHRY and CDR2 is SYGVKD. The CDR3 loop is CAISTRGESNTEAFF. CDR3 sequence (DNA): TGTGCCATCAGTACACGGGGAGAGAGTAACACTGAAGCTTTCTTT.

This chain uses TRBV28 with TRBJ2-7, with 7 bases matching TRBD2. The germline V gene encodes CDR1 MDHEN and CDR2 SYDVKM. The CDR3 spans 13 residues. With 8 bases clipped from V and 2 bases from J, the junction kept 6 bases outside the gene matches. The CDR3 protein is CASGGEGPYEQYF. CDR3 nucleotide sequence: TGTGCCAGCGGGGGGGAGGGCCCCTACGAGCAGTACTTC.

This chain uses TRBV21-1 with TRBJ2-2; TRBD1, the D gene given by the table, was not confirmed from the DNA. TRBV21-1 corresponds to a pseudogene. This CDR3 is built from 13 residues. CDR3 loop: CASSSTGTGELFF. The CDR3 region has the DNA TGTGCCAGCAGTTCCACAGGGACCGGGGAGCTGTTTTTT.